This is a list of T cell receptor beta chains from one sample in a study of OX40 agonist ivuxolimab in advanced cancers. Data came from immunoSEQ multiplex PCR; TCRdb stores just in-frame clones and leaves some out. This table has some 37,000 clones, 80% to 85% appearing once. Sequences were derived from CD4+ or CD8+ T cells sorted from blood, sampled in a trial of the OX40 agonist ivuxolimab. Receptor source: an adult with an advanced solid tumor such as melanoma, head and neck, liver or kidney cancer. The conserved cysteine and the conserved F or W are not part of the CDR3 here.

>TRBJ1-1|TRBV7-2
ASSLTVGAMNTEAF
>TRBJ2-7|TRBV28
ASGGQGSHEQY
>TRBJ2-7|TRBV5-1
ASSKEVGEQY
>TRBJ2-3|TRBV5-1
ASSLGSGITDTQY
>TRBJ1-2|TRBV7-2
ASSPTSNYGYT
>TRBJ1-1|TRBV27
ASSFPRGENTEAF
>TRBJ1-5|TRBV6-6
ASKPTGQDSNQPQH
>TRBJ1-4|TRBV5-4
ASSFGTGTNEKLF
>TRBJ2-1|TRBV19
ASSIDQTATPRVNEQF
>TRBJ2-7|TRBV27
ASSSRDSFSYEQY
>TRBJ2-7|TRBV5-5
ASRPSGRAYEQY
>TRBJ1-5|TRBV12-5
ASGLGPSSNQPQH
>TRBJ2-5|TRBV25-1
ASSAADSIQETQY
>TRBJ2-1|TRBV7-2
ASSSTSGRATYNEQF
>TRBJ1-1|TRBV7-9
ASSLVRVAEAF
>TRBJ1-1|TRBV10-3
AISERGQDTEAF
>TRBJ2-7|TRBV6-5
ASLRQAPYEQY
>TRBJ1-2|TRBV6-5
ASSKGQAYGYT
>TRBJ2-3|TRBV30
AWSPSDTDTQY
>TRBJ2-3|TRBV7-3
ASSLEGLGTDTQY
>TRBJ2-7|TRBV29-1
SVSLRTRRYEQY
>TRBJ2-3|TRBV9
ASSVSGGWEDTQY
>TRBJ2-7|TRBV15
ATSRPYNRVNEQY
>TRBJ1-4|TRBV5-1
ASSLGDKAEKLF
>TRBJ2-4|TRBV2
ASSAERAKNIQY
>TRBJ2-2|TRBV5-1
ASSLFGSGELF
>TRBJ2-7|TRBV4-1
ASSPLSLQGASYEQY
>TRBJ1-5|TRBV18
ASSEYPGGGSQPQH
>TRBJ2-3|TRBV5-1
ASSLNRGLDTQY
>TRBJ2-7|TRBV15
ATSRAGGSRIYEQY
>TRBJ2-2|TRBV6-5
ASSRTGGDGELF
>TRBJ1-4|TRBV4-2
ASSHGGTGDEKLF
>TRBJ2-2|TRBV6-6
ASSYGGPNTGELF
>TRBJ2-5|TRBV11-2
ASSPRQRETQY
>TRBJ1-4|TRBV6-1
ASNVGDEKLF
>TRBJ2-7|TRBV9
ASSKHLGYEQY
>TRBJ2-7|TRBV27
ASSLDREGNEQY
>TRBJ1-6|TRBV9
ASSVDMNSPLH
>TRBJ1-1|TRBV5-1
ASSPSDGLNTEAF
>TRBJ2-7|TRBV5-1
ASSLGDSHEQY
>TRBJ2-7|TRBV9
ASSVLDTSYEQY
>TRBJ2-3|TRBV7-9
ASSLMASGGADTQY
>TRBJ2-2|TRBV6-4
ASSSRGLRTGELF
>TRBJ1-5|TRBV19
ASSPPPYSNQPQH
>TRBJ2-7|TRBV2
ASSPDRGSYEQY
>TRBJ2-5|TRBV7-3
ASSLTGTPGETQY
>TRBJ1-1|TRBV28
ASSFAGQGVGTEAF
>TRBJ1-5|TRBV7-9
ASRGGANQPQH
>TRBJ1-1|TRBV7-3
ASSPRSGADTEAF
>TRBJ1-5|TRBV28
ASRTGGLGQPQH
>TRBJ2-1|TRBV11-3
TSRPRPYLLAGPTYNEQF
>TRBJ2-5|TRBV7-2
ASSRDTTQETQY
>TRBJ2-3|TRBV6-4
ASSGGSGPGVDTQY
>TRBJ1-4|TRBV30
AWSGTGKGFLGKLF
>TRBJ2-3|TRBV29-1
SVAVDTQY
>TRBJ2-5|TRBV18
ASSPSEETQY
>TRBJ2-5|TRBV7-2
ASSFDETQY